This TCR beta chain was obtained from a study of blood T cell repertoires in COVID-19 (dated by TCRdb to 2020 to 2021). Study-wide context: The collaborator samples originated in the United States, Italy and Spain and spanned the acute and convalescent phases of COVID-19. A freely available public database, intended as a resource for researchers studying the immune response to SARS-CoV-2, is where the repertoires were released. Where available, HLA class I and class II types were taken from metadata supplied by the sample provider and were not determined by assay-based typing. The samples were drawn from the first 160 participants of the ongoing ImmuneRACE study and from over 950 subjects provided by 6 global collaborators. Subjects who had been exposed to COVID-19, were actively infected with it, or had recovered from it provided the deeply sampled blood TCRbeta repertoires that made up the dataset. The sample metadata nearly always contained a de-identified subject ID, COVID-19 status, age in years and sex. The prospective study material was composed of cDNA or gDNA derived from T cells, B-cell-depleted T cells, or PBMCs.

The germline V gene sets CDR1 to SGHTA and CDR2 to FQGTGA. V is cut back by 5 bases and J by 5 bases, with 14 bases in the junction unmatched. Taken from cysteine to phenylalanine, the CDR3 has 16 residues. The retained sequence is limited to the CDR3, 48 bases, with the frame set at the first base. TCRbeta CDR3 regions were amplified from genomic DNA using the immunoSEQ Assay, a bias-controlled multiplex PCR. In the original analysis: The number of nucleated cells in each sample was estimated by amplification of reference gene primers within the assay. To quantify the absolute abundance of each unique TCRbeta CDR3 rearrangement, sequence reads were collapsed and filtered. For each sample, productive Simpson clonality was calculated as the square root of Simpson's diversity index over productive rearrangements. TCRdb provides this immuneACCESS table in a form limited to in-frame rearrangements. Some clones are lacking; in checked studies, under half of them reflect an unresolved V gene, and why the rest are absent is not known. The V and J calls and clone size are taken from that table; D and trimming were inferred from the DNA. The sample yields some 300,000 clones; 90% were counted once. The ten largest make up 6% to 8% of the sample.

At one collaborating source in Seattle, patients were enrolled during active infection and were followed longitudinally through the course of disease. The collaborating institutions used their own protocols to collect whole blood in K2EDTA tubes. Collaborator samples were shipped for TCRbeta analysis as frozen whole blood, isolated PBMCs, or DNA extracted from either sample type. Findings and caveats that apply to the study as a whole: The quantity of clinical and demographic metadata differed by source and by participant and was supplied without curation.

As for this clone: Which antigen it targets is not known. Base qualities were left out, and no much larger clone turns up one base away.

This TCR was sampled from a woman between 45 and 60 years old with COVID-19, enrolled during active disease. The receptor chain draws on TRBV7-3 and TRBJ2-7; 8 nucleotides in the junction match TRBD2. The sequencing sample was made of peripheral blood. The sequenced DNA is TGTGCCAGCAGCCCACGCCCGGGGGGGGTCTTTGACGAGCAGTACTTC. Translation gives CASSPRPGGVFDEQYF.